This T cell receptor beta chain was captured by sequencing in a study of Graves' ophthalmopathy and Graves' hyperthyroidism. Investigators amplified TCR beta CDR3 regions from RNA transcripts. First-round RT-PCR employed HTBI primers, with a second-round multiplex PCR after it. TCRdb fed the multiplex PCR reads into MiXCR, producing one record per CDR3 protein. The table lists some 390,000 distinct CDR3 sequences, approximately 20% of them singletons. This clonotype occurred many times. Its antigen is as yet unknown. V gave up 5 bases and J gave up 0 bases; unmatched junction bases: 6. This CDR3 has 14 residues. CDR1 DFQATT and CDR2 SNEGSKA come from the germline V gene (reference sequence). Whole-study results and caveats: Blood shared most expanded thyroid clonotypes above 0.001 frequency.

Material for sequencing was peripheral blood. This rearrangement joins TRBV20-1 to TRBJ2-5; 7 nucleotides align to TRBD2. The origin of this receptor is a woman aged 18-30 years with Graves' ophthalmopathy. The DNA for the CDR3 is TGCAGTGCTCCCAGGACTAGGAACCAAGAGACCCAGTACTTC. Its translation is CSAPRTRNQETQYF.